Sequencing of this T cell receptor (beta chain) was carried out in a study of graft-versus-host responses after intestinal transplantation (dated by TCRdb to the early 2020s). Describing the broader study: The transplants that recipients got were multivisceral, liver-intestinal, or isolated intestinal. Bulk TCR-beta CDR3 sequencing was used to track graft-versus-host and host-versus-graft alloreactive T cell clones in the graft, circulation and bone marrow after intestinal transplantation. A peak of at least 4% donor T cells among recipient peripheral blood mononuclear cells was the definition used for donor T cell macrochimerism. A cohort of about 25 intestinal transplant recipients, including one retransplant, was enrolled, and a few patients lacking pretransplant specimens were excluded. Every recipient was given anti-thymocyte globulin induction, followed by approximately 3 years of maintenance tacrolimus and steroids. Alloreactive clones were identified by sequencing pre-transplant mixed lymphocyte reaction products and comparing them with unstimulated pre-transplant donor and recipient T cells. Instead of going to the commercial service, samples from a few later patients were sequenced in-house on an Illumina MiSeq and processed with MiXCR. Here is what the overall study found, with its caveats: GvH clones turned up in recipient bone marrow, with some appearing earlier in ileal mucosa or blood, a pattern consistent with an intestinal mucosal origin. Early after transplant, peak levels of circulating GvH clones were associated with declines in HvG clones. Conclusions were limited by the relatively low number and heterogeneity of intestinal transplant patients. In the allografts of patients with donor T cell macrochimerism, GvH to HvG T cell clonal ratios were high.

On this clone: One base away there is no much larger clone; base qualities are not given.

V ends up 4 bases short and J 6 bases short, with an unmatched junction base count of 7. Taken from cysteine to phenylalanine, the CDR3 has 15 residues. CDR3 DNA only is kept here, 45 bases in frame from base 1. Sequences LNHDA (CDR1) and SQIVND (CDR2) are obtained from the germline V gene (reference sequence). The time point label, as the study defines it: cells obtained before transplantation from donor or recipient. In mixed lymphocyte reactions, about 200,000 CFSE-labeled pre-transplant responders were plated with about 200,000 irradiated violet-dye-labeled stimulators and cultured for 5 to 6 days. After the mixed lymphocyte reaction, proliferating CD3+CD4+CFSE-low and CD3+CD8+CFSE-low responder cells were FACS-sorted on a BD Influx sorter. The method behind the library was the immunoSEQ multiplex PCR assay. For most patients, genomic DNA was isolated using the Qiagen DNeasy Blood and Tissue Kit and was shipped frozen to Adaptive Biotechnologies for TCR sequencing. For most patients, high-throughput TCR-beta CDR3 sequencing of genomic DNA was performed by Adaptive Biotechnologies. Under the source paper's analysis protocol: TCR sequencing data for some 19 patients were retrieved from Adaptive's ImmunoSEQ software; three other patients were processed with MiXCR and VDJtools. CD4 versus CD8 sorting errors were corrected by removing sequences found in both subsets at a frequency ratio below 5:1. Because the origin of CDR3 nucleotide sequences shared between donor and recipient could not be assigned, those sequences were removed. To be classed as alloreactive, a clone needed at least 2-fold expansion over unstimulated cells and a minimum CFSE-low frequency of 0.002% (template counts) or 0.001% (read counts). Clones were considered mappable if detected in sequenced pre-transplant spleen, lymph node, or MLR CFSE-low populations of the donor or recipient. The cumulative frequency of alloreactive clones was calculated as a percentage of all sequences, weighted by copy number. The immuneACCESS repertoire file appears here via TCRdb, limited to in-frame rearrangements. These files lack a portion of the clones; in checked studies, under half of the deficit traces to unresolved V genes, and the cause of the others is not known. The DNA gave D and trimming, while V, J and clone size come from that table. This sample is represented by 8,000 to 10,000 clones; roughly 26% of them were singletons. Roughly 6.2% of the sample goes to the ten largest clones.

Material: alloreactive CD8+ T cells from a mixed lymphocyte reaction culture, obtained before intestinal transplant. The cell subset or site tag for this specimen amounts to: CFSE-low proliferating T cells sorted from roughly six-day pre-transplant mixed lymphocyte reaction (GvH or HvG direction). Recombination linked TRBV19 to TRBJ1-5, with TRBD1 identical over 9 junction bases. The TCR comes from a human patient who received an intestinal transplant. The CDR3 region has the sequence CASSTTGGVGQPQHF. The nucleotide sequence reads TGTGCCAGTAGTACCACAGGGGGCGTGGGTCAGCCCCAGCATTTT. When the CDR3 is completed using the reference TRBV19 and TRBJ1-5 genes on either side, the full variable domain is DGGITQSPKYLFRKEGQNVTLSCEQNLNHDAMYWYRQDPGQGLRLIYYSQIVNDFQKGDIAEGYSVSREKKESFPLTVTSAQKNPTAFYLCASSTTGGVGQPQHFGDGTRLSIL.